These 2 T cell receptor beta chains originate from one sample sequenced in a study of T cell responses to AZD1222 COVID-19 vaccine. Method: immunoSEQ multiplex PCR; TCRdb's copy keeps in-frame clones and lacks some. The sample contains almost 50,000 clones, 65% to 85% of which appear only once. Source: peripheral blood, taken on day 0 of MenACWY control vaccination. These receptors were obtained from an adult in good health.

The chain carries TRBV5-8 and TRBJ1-5; tentative D call: TRBD1 (5 bases). The CDR3 is made up of 16 amino acids. The germline V gene has CDR1 SGHTS and CDR2 YDEGEE. Trimming took 0 bases from V and 3 from J, leaving 13 bases between them. CDR3 DNA: TGTGCCAGCAGCTTGGACAGGCCGTTGCCCAATCAGCCCCAGCATTTT. Translation: CASSLDRPLPNQPQHF.

This chain links TRBV12-3 or TRBV12-4 with TRBJ1-2; maybe TRBD1 (5 bases). V was trimmed by 6 bases and J by 4 bases, leaving 12 bases between them. This CDR3 region has 13 residues. CDR3 sequence reads: CASRISGFYGYTF. In DNA form, the CDR3 reads TGTGCCAGCAGAATTTCAGGGTTCTATGGCTACACCTTC.